Shown below are 14 T cell receptor beta chains from a single sample sequenced in a study of T cell repertoires in cytomegalovirus infection. TCRdb re-called the reads through MiXCR, storing one row per CDR3 protein. The sample shows 160,000 or so distinct CDR3 sequences, about a quarter of them seen only once. Sequencing was carried out using PBMCs. These receptors were obtained from a human donor in good health (CMV status not recorded). Some clones in this sample may be carry-over from other donors' samples.

On this clonotype: One base away lies a much larger clone, so this may be a sequencing read error. CDR3 loop: CASSHGIGPQETQYF. Here the CDR3 DNA reads TGTGCCAGCAGCCATGGAATCGGCCCACAAGAGACCCAGTACTTC. The chain employs TRBV7-2 and TRBJ2-5; no clear D. The CDR3 loop spans 15 amino acids. V lost 5 bases, J lost 2 bases, and 15 bases lay in between. The germline V gene has CDR1 SGHTA and CDR2 FQGNSA.

This chain links TRBV20-1 with TRBJ1-1; no firm D call. V lost 1 base and J 7 bases, leaving 16 bases between the germline ends. This CDR3 is 14 amino acids long. The germline gives CDR1 DFQATT, CDR2 SNEGSKA (reference sequence). The CDR3 is CSARGTLTQNEAFF. For the CDR3, the DNA is TGCAGTGCTAGAGGAACCCTGACACAAAATGAAGCTTTCTTT.

The sample holds a few counts of this clonotype. This chain connects TRBV5-1 to TRBJ2-7; 10 nucleotides agree with TRBD2. CDR3 size: 16 residues. V shed 0 bases and J 5 bases; nucleotides not matched to a gene: 8. From germline, CDR1 is SGHRS and CDR2 YFSETQ. The CDR3 is CASSLVGTSGTHEQYF. The CDR3 nucleotides are TGCGCCAGCAGCTTGGTGGGTACTAGCGGGACCCACGAGCAGTACTTC.

This clonotype was recorded at least ten times. The rearrangement links TRBV3-1 to TRBJ1-2; possible D gene TRBD1, 6 bases. The V end lost 0 bases, the J end lost 6 bases, and 17 bases lay between the germline ends. Germline V CDR1 and CDR2: LGHDT, YNNKEL (reference sequence). This CDR3 is 16 amino acids long. The CDR3: CASSQDQGQNRHGYTF. The CDR3 bases are TGTGCCAGCAGCCAAGATCAGGGACAAAACAGGCATGGCTACACCTTC.

The chain links TRBV28 to TRBJ1-5; D ambiguous. The germline V and J ends were trimmed by 3 bases and 11 bases, with 11 bases remaining between them. Germline CDR1 reads MDHEN; CDR2 reads SYDVKM. This CDR3 region has 12 residues. CDR3 sequence (DNA): TGTGCCAGCAGTTTCGTCCCAGAGGCCCAGCATTTT. The encoded protein is CASSFVPEAQHF.

A few counts support this clonotype. This chain connects TRBV4-2 to TRBJ2-2; 10 positions agree with TRBD2. V shed 2 bases and J 3 bases; nucleotides not matched to a gene: 6. The CDR3 is 17 residues long. Germline CDR1 reads LGHNA; CDR2 reads YNFKEQ. CDR3 residues: CASSQFPSGSDTGELFF. For the CDR3, the DNA is TGTGCCAGCAGCCAATTCCCTAGCGGGAGTGACACCGGGGAGCTGTTTTTT.

The genes are TRBV27 and TRBJ2-5; 7 nucleotides match TRBD1. The CDR3 loop spans 14 amino acids. The junction had 8 bases not matched to a gene; V was cut back by 5 bases and J by 5 bases. Germline loops: CDR1 MNHEY, CDR2 SMNVEV (reference sequence). The CDR3 nucleotides read TGTGCCAGCAGTAGGGGTAGGGGGCGGGAGACCCAGTACTTC. Translation gives CASSRGRGRETQYF.

This clonotype has more than one count but fewer than ten. The V and J genes are TRBV9 and TRBJ2-7; D is possibly TRBD1 or TRBD2 (5 bases each). The V end lost 3 bases, the J end lost 7 bases, and 17 bases lay between the germline ends. The CDR3 spans 14 residues. Germline V gene lookup returns CDR1 SGDLS and CDR2 YYNGEE. The CDR3 loop reads CASSGQGAPGEQYF. The CDR3 nucleotides read TGTGCCAGCAGCGGCCAGGGAGCGCCAGGGGAGCAGTACTTC.

This sequence joins TRBV7-4 and TRBJ1-4, with 8 bases fitting TRBD1. V trimming: 3 bases; J trimming: 7 bases; junction bases outside the gene matches: 7. Germline V gene sequence: CDR1 SGHVT, CDR2 SQSDAQ. CDR3 length equals 15 residues. The CDR3 loop reads CASSFRQGIVEKLFF. CDR3 nucleotides: TGTGCCAGCAGCTTTCGACAGGGGATAGTTGAAAAACTGTTTTTT.

Here the CDR3 DNA reads TGTGCCAGCAGCCAAGATGGTCAGACCAATCAGCCCCAGCATTTT. Protein product: CASSQDGQTNQPQHF. The chain couples TRBV4-2 to TRBJ1-5, with D unclear. V lost 0 bases and J lost 3, with 9 bases in between. Germline assignment: CDR1 LGHNA and CDR2 YNFKEQ. This CDR3 has 15 amino acids.

V gene TRBV6-5 combines with J gene TRBJ2-2; TRBD2 might be the D (6 bases). In germline, CDR1 is MNHEY, CDR2 SVGAGI. The CDR3 is 15 residues long. V lost 6 bases and J lost 4, with 15 bases in between. The CDR3, as DNA: TGTGCCAGCAGCTGGACCCCGGAGGGCACCGGGGAGCTGTTTTTT. Translation: CASSWTPEGTGELFF.

This clonotype was observed a few times. This rearrangement joins TRBV28 to TRBJ2-7; 7 nucleotides align to TRBD1. Germline V gene lookup returns CDR1 MDHEN and CDR2 SYDVKM. V was pared by 5 bases and J by 0 bases, with 4 bases of the junction left unmatched. This CDR3 is 14 amino acids long. CDR3 DNA: TGTGCCAGCAGTAGACAGGGTAGCTCCTACGAGCAGTACTTC. Protein sequence: CASSRQGSSYEQYF.

CDR3: CASSTGQGAYGYTF. The CDR3 DNA sequence: TGTGCCAGCAGTACGGGACAGGGGGCCTATGGCTACACCTTC. The V call is TRBV28, the J call TRBJ1-2; TRBD1 aligns across 12 bases. V lost 5 bases and J lost 4; bases outside the gene matches: 2. The CDR3 is made up of 14 amino acids. Germline V CDR1 and CDR2: MDHEN, SYDVKM.

The chain employs TRBV28 and TRBJ1-5; 8 bases agree with TRBD1. CDR1 MDHEN and CDR2 SYDVKM come from the germline V gene. The CDR3 loop spans 14 amino acids. V lost 5 bases and J lost 5; bases outside the gene matches: 5. The CDR3 sequence: CASSTRQGHQPQHF. CDR3 bases: TGTGCCAGCAGTACCCGACAGGGGCATCAGCCCCAGCATTTT.